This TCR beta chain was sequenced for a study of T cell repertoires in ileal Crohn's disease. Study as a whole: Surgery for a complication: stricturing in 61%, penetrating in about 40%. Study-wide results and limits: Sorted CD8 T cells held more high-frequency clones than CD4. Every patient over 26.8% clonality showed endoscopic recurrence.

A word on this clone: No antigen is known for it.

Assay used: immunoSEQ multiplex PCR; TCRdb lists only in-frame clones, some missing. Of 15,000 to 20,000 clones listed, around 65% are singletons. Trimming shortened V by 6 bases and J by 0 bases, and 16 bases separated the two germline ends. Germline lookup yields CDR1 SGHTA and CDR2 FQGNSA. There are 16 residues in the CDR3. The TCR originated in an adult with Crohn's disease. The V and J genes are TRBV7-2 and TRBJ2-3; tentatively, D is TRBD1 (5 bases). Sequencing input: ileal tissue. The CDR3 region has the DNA TGTGCCAGCAGTTCTCCTAGGGGTGTCAGCACAGATACGCAGTATTTT. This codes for CASSSPRGVSTDTQYF. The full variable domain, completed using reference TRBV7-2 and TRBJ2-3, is GAGVSQSPSNKVTEKGKDVELRCDPISGHTALYWYRQSLGQGLEFLIYFQGNSAPDKSGLPSDRFSAERTGGSVSTLTIQRTQQEDSAVYLCASSSPRGVSTDTQYFGPGTRLTVL.